The clone carrying this T cell receptor beta chain was observed a handful of times. What it binds is not known. Amplification of the TCR beta CDR3 regions used RNA transcripts (as template). RT-PCR in the first round used HTBI primers; a second-round multiplex PCR followed. From the multiplex PCR reads, TCRdb called clonotypes with MiXCR, one entry per CDR3 protein. This table has 400,000 to 500,000 distinct CDR3 sequences, around 21% appearing once. The sample belongs to a study of Graves' ophthalmopathy and Graves' hyperthyroidism. Study-level information: Investigators collected peripheral blood at initial diagnosis, before any treatment was given.

Study-level results: Sensitivity reached around 88% and specificity 81.08% for a 13-signature model separating ophthalmopathy from stable hyperthyroidism.

Other autoimmune diseases, uncontrolled infections, pregnancy and lactation each led to patient exclusion. Germline V gene lookup returns CDR1 SGHAT and CDR2 FQDESV (reference sequence). V gave up 4 bases and J gave up 3 bases; unmatched junction bases: 12. The CDR3 is 16 amino acids. The chain employs TRBV11-1 and TRBJ2-7; the match to TRBD1 covers 7 bases. The sequence derives from a young woman with stable Graves' hyperthyroidism. Specimen: peripheral blood. The CDR3 region has the DNA TGTGCCAGCAGCTCAGCAGGACAGGAGTCTATCTACGAGCAGTACTTC. It specifies CASSSAGQESIYEQYF.